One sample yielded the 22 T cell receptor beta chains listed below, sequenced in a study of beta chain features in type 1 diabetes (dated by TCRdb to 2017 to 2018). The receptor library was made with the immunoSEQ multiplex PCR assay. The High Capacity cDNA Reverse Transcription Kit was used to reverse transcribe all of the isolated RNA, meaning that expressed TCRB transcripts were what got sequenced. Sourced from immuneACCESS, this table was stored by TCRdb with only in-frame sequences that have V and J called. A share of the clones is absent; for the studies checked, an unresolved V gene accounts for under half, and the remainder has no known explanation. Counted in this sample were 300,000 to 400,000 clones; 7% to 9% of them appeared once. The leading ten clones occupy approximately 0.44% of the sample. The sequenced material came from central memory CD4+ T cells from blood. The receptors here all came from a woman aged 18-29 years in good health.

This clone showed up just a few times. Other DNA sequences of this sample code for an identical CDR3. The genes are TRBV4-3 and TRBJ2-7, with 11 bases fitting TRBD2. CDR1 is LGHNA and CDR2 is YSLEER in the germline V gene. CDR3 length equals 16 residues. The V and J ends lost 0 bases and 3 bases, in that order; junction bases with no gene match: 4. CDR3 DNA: TGCGCCAGCAGCCAAGATTTGGGACTAGCGGACTACGAGCAGTACTTC. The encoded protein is CASSQDLGLADYEQYF.

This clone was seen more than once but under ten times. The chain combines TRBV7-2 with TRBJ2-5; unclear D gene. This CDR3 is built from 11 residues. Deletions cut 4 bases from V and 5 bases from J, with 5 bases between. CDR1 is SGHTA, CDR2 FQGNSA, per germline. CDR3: CASSSRETQYF. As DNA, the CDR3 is TGTGCCAGCAGCTCTCGGGAGACCCAGTACTTC. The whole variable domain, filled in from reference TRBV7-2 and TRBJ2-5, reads GAGVSQSPSNKVTEKGKDVELRCDPISGHTALYWYRQSLGQGLEFLIYFQGNSAPDKSGLPSDRFSAERTGGSVSTLTIQRTQQEDSAVYLCASSSRETQYFGPGTRLLVL.

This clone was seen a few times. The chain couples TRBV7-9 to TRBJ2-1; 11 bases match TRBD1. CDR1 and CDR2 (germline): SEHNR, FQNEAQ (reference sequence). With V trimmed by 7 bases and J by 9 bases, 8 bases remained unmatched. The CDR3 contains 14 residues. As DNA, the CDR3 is TGTGCCAGCAAGCTCTGGGACAGGGGGTCTGAGCAGTTCTTC. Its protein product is CASKLWDRGSEQFF.

This chain's CDR3 is CASSSTALGDTQYF. In DNA, the CDR3 is TGTGCCAGCAGTTCAACAGCACTCGGAGATACGCAGTATTTT. The rearrangement links TRBV28 to TRBJ2-3, with D unresolved. Per the germline V gene, CDR1 is MDHEN and CDR2 is SYDVKM. The CDR3 runs to 14 residues. Trimming shortened V by 4 bases and J by 5 bases, and 13 bases separated the two germline ends.

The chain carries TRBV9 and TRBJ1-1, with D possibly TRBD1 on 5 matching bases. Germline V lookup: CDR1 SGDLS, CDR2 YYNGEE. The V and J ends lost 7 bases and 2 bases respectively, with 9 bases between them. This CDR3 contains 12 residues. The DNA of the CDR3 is TGTGCCAGCCTGACAGAAAACACTGAAGCTTTCTTT. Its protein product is CASLTENTEAFF.

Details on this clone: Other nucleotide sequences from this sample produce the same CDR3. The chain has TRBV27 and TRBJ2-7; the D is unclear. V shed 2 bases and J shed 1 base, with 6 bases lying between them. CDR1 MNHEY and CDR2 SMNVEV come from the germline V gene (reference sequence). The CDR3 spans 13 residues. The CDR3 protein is CASSLKASYEQYF. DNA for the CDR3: TGTGCCAGCAGTTTAAAAGCTTCCTACGAGCAGTACTTC.

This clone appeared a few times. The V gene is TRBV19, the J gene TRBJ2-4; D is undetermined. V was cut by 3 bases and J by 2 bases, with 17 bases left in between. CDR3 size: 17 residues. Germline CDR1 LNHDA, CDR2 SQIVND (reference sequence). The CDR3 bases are TGTGCCAGTAGTATTTATGGTAGTGGGGAATCCAAAAACATTCAGTACTTC. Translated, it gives CASSIYGSGESKNIQYF.

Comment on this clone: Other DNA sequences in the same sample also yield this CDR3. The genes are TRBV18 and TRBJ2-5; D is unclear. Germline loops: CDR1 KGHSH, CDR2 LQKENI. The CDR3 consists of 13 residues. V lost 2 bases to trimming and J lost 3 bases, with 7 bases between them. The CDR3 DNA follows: TGTGCCAGCTCACCAGGCCACAAAGAGACCCAGTACTTC. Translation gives CASSPGHKETQYF. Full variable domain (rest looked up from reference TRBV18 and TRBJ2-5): NAGVMQNPRHLVRRRGQEARLRCSPMKGHSHVYWYRQLPEEGLKFMVYLQKENIIDESGMPKERFSAEFPKEGPSILRIQQVVRGDSAAYFCASSPGHKETQYFGPGTRLLVL.

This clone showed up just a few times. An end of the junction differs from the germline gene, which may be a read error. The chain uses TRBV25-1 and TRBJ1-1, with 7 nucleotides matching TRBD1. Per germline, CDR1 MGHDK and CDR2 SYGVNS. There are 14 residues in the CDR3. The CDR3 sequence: CASSEQGENAEAFF. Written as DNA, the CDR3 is TGTGCCAGCAGTGAACAGGGGGAGAACGCTGAAGCTTTCTTT.

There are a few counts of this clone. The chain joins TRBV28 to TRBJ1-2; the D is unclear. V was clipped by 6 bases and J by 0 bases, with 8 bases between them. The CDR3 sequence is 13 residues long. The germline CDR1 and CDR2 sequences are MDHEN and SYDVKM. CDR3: CASRIQSNYGYTF. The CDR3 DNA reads TGTGCCAGCAGGATACAGTCTAACTATGGCTACACCTTC.

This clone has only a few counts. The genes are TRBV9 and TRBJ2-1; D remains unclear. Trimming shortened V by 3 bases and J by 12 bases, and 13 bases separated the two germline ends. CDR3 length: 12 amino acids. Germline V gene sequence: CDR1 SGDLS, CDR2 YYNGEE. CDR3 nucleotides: TGTGCCAGCAGCGGGTTATTTGACGGGCAGTTCTTC. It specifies CASSGLFDGQFF.

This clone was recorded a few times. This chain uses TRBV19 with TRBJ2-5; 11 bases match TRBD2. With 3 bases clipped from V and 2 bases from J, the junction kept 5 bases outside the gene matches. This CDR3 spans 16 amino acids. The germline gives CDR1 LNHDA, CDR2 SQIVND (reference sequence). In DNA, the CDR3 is TGTGCCAGTAGTATCTACGGGACTAGCGGACAAGAGACCCAGTACTTC. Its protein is CASSIYGTSGQETQYF.

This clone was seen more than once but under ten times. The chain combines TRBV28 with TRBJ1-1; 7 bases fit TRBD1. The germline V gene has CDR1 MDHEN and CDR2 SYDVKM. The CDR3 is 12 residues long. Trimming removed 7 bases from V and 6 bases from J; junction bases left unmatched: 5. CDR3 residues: CASNLRGAEAFF. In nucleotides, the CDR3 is TGTGCCAGCAACCTCAGGGGGGCTGAAGCTTTCTTT.

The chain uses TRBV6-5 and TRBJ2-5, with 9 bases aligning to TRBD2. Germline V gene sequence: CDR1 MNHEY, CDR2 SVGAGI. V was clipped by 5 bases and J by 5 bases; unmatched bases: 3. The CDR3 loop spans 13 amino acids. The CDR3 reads CASSPSGGETQYF. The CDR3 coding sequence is TGTGCCAGCAGTCCGAGCGGGGGGGAGACCCAGTACTTC.

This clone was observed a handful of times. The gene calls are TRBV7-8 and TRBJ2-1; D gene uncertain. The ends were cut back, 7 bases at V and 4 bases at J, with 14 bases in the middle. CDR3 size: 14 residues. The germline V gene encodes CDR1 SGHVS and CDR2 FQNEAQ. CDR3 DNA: TGTGCCAGCACTTCGTCTAACGCTTACAATGAGCAGTTCTTC. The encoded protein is CASTSSNAYNEQFF. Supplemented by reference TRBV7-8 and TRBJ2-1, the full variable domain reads GAGVSQSPRYKVAKRGQDVALRCDPISGHVSLFWYQQALGQGPEFLTYFQNEAQLDKSGLPSDRFFAERPEGSVSTLKIQRTQQEDSAVYLCASTSSNAYNEQFFGPGTRLTVL.

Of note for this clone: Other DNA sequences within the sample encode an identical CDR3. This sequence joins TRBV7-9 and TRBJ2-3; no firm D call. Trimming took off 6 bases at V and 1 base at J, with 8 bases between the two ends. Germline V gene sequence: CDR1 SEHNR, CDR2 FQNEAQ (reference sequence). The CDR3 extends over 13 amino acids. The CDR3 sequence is CASSRSGTDTQYF. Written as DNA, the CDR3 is TGTGCCAGCAGTAGGTCCGGCACAGATACGCAGTATTTT. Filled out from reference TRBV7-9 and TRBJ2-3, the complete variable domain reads DTGVSQNPRHKITKRGQNVTFRCDPISEHNRLYWYRQTLGQGPEFLTYFQNEAQLEKSRLLSDRFSAERPKGSFSTLEIQRTEQGDSAMYLCASSRSGTDTQYFGPGTRLTVL.

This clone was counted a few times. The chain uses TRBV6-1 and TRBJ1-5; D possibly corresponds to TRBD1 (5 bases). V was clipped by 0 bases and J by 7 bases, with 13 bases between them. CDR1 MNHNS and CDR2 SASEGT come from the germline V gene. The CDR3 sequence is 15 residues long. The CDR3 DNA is TGTGCCAGCAGTGAAGCGGGCGGGACCAACCAGCCCCAGCATTTT. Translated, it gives CASSEAGGTNQPQHF.

The CDR3: CATSRAVGGYTF. The CDR3 DNA reads TGTGCCACCAGCAGAGCGGTCGGGGGCTACACCTTC. The chain combines TRBV15 with TRBJ1-2, with no clear D. Germline V gives CDR1 LNHNV, CDR2 YYDKDF (reference sequence). The CDR3 contains 12 residues. The germline V and J ends were trimmed by 1 base and 8 bases, with 8 bases remaining between them.

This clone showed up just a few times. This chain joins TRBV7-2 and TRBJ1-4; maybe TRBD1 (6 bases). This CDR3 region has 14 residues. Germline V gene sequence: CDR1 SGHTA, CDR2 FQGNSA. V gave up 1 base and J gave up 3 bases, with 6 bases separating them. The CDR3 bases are TGTGCCAGCAGCTTAGGGACAGCTAATGAAAAACTGTTTTTT. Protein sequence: CASSLGTANEKLFF.

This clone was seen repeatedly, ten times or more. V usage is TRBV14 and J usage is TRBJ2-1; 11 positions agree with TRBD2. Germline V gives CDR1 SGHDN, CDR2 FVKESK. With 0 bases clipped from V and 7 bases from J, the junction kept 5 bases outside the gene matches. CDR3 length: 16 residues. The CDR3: CASSQDQASGRNEQFF. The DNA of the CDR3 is TGTGCCAGCAGCCAAGACCAGGCTAGCGGGAGGAATGAGCAGTTCTTC.

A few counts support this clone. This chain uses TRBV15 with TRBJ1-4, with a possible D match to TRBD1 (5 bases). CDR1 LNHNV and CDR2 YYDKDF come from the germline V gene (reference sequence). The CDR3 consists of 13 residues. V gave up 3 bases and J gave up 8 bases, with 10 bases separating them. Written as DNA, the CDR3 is TGTGCCACCAGCAGGACCAGGGAAGAAAAACTGTTTTTT. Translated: CATSRTREEKLFF.

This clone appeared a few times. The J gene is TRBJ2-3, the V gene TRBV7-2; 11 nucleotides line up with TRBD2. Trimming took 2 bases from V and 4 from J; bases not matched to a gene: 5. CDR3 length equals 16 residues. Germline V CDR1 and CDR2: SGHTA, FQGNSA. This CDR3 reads CASSLYVAGGPDTQYF. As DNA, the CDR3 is TGTGCCAGCAGCTTATACGTAGCGGGAGGGCCAGATACGCAGTATTTT.